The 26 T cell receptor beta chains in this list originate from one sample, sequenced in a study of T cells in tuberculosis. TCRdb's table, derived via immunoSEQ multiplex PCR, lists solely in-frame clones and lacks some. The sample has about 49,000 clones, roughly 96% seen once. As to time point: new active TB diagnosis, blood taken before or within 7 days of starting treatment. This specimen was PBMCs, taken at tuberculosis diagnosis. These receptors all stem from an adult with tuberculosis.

CDR3 DNA sequence: TGTGCCAGCAGCTTGGCGGGGTCTCATTCACCCCTCCACTTT. The encoded protein is CASSLAGSHSPLHF. This chain links TRBV5-6 with TRBJ1-6, with unresolved D. Deletions cut 0 bases from V and 8 bases from J, with 9 bases between. The germline V gene has CDR1 SGHDT and CDR2 YYEEEE. This CDR3 spans 14 amino acids.

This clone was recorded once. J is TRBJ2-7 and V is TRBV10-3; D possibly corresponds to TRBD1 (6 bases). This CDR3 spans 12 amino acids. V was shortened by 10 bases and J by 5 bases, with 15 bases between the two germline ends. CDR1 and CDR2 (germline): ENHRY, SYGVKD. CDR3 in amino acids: CATGGQRDEQYF. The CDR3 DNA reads TGTGCCACCGGCGGACAGAGGGACGAGCAGTACTTC.

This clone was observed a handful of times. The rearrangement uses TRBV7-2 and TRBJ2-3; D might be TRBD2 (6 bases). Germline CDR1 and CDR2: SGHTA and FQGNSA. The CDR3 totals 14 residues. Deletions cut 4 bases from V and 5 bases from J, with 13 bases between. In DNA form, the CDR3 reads TGTGCCAGCAGCTCAGATTTCGGGAGAGATACGCAGTATTTT. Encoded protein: CASSSDFGRDTQYF. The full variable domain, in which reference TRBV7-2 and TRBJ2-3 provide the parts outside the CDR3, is GAGVSQSPSNKVTEKGKDVELRCDPISGHTALYWYRQSLGQGLEFLIYFQGNSAPDKSGLPSDRFSAERTGGSVSTLTIQRTQQEDSAVYLCASSSDFGRDTQYFGPGTRLTVL.

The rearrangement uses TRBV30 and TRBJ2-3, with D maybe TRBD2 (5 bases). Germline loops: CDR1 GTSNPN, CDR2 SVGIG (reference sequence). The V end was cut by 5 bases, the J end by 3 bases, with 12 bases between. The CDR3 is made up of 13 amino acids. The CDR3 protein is CAWGGPYTDTQYF. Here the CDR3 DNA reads TGTGCCTGGGGCGGGCCTTATACAGATACGCAGTATTTT.

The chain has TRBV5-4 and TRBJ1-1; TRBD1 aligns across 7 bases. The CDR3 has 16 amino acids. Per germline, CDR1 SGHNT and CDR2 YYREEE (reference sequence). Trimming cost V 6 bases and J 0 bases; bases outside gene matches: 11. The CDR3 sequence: CASTSQRGQMNTEAFF. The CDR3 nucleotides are TGTGCCAGCACCTCACAACGGGGACAGATGAACACTGAAGCTTTCTTT.

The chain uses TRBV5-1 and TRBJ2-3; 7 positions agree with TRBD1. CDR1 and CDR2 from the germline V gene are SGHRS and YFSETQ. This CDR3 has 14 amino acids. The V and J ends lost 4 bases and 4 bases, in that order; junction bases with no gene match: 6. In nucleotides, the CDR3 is TGCGCCAGCAGCCATGGGACAGACCCAGATACGCAGTATTTT. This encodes CASSHGTDPDTQYF.

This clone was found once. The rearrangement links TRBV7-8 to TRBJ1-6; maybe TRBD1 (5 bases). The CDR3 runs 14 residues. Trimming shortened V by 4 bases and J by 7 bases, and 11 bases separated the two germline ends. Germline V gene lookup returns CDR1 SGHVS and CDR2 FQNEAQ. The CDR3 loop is CASSSSTVNSPLHF. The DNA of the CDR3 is TGTGCCAGCAGCTCGTCGACAGTGAATTCACCCCTCCACTTT.

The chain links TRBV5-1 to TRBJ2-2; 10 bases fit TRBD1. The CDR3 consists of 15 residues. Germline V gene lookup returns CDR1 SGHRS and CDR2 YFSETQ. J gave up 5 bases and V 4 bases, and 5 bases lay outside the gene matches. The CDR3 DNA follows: TGCGCCAGCAGCCAGGGACAGGGGAGGACCGGGGAGCTGTTTTTT. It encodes CASSQGQGRTGELFF. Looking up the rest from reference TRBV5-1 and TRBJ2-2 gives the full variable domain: KAGVTQTPRYLIKTRGQQVTLSCSPISGHRSVSWYQQTPGQGLQFLFEYFSETQRNKGNFPGRFSGRQFSNSRSEMNVSTLELGDSALYLCASSQGQGRTGELFFGEGSRLTVL.

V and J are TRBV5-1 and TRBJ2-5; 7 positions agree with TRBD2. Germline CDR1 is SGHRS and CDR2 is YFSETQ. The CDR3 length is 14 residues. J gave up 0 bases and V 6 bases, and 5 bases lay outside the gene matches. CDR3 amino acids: CASNSGLHQETQYF. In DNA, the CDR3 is TGCGCCAGCAACTCGGGACTACACCAAGAGACCCAGTACTTC.

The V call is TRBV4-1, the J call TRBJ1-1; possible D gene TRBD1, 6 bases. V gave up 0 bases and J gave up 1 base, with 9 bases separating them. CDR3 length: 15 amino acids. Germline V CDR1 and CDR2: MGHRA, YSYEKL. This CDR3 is CASSQEGTPNTEAFF. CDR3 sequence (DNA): TGCGCCAGCAGCCAAGAGGGGACACCGAACACTGAAGCTTTCTTT.

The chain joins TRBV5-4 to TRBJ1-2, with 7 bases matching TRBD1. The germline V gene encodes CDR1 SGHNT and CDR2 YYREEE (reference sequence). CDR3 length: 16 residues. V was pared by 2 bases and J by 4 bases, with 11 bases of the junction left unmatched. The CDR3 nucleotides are TGTGCCAGCAGCTTCTCCTTTTCCAGACAGGGCTATGGCTACACCTTC. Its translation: CASSFSFSRQGYGYTF.

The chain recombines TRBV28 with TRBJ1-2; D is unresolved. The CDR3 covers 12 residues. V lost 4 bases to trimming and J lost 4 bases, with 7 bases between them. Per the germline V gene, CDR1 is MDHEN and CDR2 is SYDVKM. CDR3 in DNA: TGTGCCAGCAGTTCCGGTCCCTATGGCTACACCTTC. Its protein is CASSSGPYGYTF.

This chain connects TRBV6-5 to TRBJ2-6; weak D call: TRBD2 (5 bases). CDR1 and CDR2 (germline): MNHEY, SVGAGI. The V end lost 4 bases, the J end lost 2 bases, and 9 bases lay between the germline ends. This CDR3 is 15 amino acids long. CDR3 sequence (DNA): TGTGCCAGCAGTTGGGCGGGTGCTGGGGCCAACGTCCTGACTTTC. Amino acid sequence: CASSWAGAGANVLTF.

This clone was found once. CDR3 nucleotides: TGCGCCAGCAGCCACGGACTAGCGGGAGGCTTAGAGGAGCAGTACTTC. Translated, it gives CASSHGLAGGLEEQYF. This chain uses TRBV4-3 with TRBJ2-7; 14 nucleotides align to TRBD2. Germline CDR1 is LGHNA and CDR2 is YSLEER. This CDR3 is built from 16 residues. J was trimmed by 7 bases and V by 3 bases; bases with no gene match: 8.

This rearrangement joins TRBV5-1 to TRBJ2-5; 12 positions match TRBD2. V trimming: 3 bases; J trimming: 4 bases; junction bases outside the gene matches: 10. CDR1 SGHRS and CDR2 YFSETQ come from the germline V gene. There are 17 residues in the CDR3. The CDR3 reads CASSSVPTSGSGETQYF. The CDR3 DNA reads TGCGCCAGCAGCTCCGTCCCGACTAGCGGGAGCGGAGAGACCCAGTACTTC.

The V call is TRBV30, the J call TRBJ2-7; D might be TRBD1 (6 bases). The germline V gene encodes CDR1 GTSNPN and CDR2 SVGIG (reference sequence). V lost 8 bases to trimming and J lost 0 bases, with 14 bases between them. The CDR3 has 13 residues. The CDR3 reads CALTGLSSYEQYF. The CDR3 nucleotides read TGTGCCCTAACAGGGCTGAGCTCCTACGAGCAGTACTTC.

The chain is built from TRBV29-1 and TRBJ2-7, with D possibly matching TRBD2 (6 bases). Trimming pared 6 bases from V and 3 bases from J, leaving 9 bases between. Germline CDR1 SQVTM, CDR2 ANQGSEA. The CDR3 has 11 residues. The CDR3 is CSVGGFYEQYF. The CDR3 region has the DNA TGCAGCGTCGGGGGTTTCTACGAGCAGTACTTC.

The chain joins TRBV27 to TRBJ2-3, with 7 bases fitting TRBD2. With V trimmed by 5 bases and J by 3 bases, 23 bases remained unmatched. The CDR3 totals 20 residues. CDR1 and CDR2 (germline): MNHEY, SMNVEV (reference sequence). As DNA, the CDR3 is TGTGCCAGCAGTCCCCATAGACTAGCAGACCGCTCCCGGAGAACAGATACGCAGTATTTT. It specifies CASSPHRLADRSRRTDTQYF.

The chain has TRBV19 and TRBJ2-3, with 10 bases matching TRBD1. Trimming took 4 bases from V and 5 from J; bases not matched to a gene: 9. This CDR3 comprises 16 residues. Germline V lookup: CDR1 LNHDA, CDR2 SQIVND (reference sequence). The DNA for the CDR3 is TGTGCCAGTAGTAGGCCCCGGGACAGGGGACGAGATACGCAGTATTTT. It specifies CASSRPRDRGRDTQYF.

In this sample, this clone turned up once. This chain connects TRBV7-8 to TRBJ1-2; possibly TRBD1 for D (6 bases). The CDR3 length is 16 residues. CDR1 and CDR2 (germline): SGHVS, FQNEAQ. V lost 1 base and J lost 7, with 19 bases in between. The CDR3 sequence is CASSLGIRGKLGGYTF. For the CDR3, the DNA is TGTGCCAGCAGCTTAGGGATCAGGGGAAAGTTAGGTGGCTACACCTTC.

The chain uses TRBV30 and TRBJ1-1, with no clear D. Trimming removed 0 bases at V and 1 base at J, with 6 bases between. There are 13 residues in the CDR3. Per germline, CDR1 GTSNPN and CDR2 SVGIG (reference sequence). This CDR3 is CAWSVAQNTEAFF. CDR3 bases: TGTGCCTGGAGTGTAGCCCAGAACACTGAAGCTTTCTTT.

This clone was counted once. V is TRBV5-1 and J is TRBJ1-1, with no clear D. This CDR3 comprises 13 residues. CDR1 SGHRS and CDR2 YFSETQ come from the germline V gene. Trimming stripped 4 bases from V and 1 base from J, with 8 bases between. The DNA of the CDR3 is TGCGCCAGCAGCCCCTCACAGAACACTGAAGCTTTCTTT. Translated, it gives CASSPSQNTEAFF.

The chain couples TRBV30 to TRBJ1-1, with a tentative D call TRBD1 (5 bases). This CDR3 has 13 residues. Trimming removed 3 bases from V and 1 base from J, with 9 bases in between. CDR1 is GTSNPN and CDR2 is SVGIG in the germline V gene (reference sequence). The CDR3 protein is CAWSWGGNTEAFF. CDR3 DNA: TGTGCCTGGAGCTGGGGCGGGAACACTGAAGCTTTCTTT.

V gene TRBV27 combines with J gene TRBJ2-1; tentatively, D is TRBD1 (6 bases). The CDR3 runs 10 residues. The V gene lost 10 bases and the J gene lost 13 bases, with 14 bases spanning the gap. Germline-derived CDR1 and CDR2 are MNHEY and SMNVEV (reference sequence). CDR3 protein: CAKSRGFQFF. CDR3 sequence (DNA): TGTGCCAAGTCCAGGGGATTTCAGTTCTTC.

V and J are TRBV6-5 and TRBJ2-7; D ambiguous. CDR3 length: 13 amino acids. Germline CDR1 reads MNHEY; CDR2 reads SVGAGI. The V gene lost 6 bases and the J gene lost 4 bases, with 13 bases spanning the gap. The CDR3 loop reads CASSAHRSYEQYF. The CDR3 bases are TGTGCCAGCAGCGCTCATCGGTCGTACGAGCAGTACTTC.

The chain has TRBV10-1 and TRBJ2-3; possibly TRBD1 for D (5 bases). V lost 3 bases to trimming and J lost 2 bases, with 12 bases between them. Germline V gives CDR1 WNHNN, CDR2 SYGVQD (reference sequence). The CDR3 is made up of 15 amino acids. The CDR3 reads CASSEYRPLTDTQYF. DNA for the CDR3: TGCGCCAGCAGTGAATACAGGCCCCTCACAGATACGCAGTATTTT.